The 10 T cell receptor beta chains listed next were all sequenced from one sample in a study of blood T cell repertoires in COVID-19. The table came from immunoSEQ multiplex PCR; TCRdb's copy has only in-frame clones and leaves some out. The top ten clones hold approximately 3% of a sample with roughly 340,000 clones, roughly nine tenths of them seen once. The sequenced sample consisted of peripheral blood. These receptors all stem from a woman aged 25 to 39 with COVID-19, enrolled during active disease.

V usage is TRBV21-1 and J usage is TRBJ2-7; TRBD1 is the table's D call and was not checked against the DNA. TRBV21-1 is marked as a pseudogene. The CDR3 has 15 amino acids. This CDR3 is CASSKGQESSYEQYV. Written as DNA, the CDR3 is TGTGCCAGCAGCAAAGGACAGGAGTCTTCCTACGAGCAGTACGTC.

The genes are TRBV4-3 and TRBJ1-6; 11 positions agree with TRBD1. Trimming took 4 bases from V and 8 from J; bases not matched to a gene: 4. Germline V CDR1 and CDR2: LGHNA, YSLEER. The CDR3 consists of 15 residues. Here the CDR3 reads CASSRRDRGDSPLHF. In DNA, the CDR3 is TGCGCCAGCAGCCGCCGGGACAGGGGGGATTCACCCCTCCACTTT.

CDR3 region: CASSPRGGHTIYF. The CDR3 DNA reads TGTGCCAGTAGTCCCCGAGGGGGACACACCATATATTTT. V and J are TRBV19 and TRBJ1-3; a possible D gene is TRBD1 (6 bases). Trimming took off 5 bases at V and 8 bases at J, with 13 bases between the two ends. This CDR3 is built from 13 residues. Looked up from germline, CDR1 is LNHDA and CDR2 is SQIVND (reference sequence).

V usage is TRBV7-2 and J usage is TRBJ1-2, with TRBD1 matching 7 bases. The CDR3 totals 14 residues. Losses at the gene ends were 4 bases for V and 6 bases for J; bases not matched to a gene: 8. Germline V gives CDR1 SGHTA, CDR2 FQGNSA. The CDR3 loop is CASSSAGTDNGYTF. In DNA form, the CDR3 reads TGTGCCAGCAGCTCCGCCGGGACAGATAATGGCTACACCTTC.

This clone has at least ten counts. The rearrangement links TRBV2 to TRBJ2-3, with 9 bases matching TRBD2. Per germline, CDR1 SNHLY and CDR2 FYNNEI. The CDR3 extends over 14 amino acids. Unmatched junction bases numbered 4, after V lost 5 bases and J lost 4 bases. CDR3 residues: CASSSGRLADTQYF. CDR3 DNA sequence: TGTGCCAGCAGTAGCGGGAGGCTGGCAGATACGCAGTATTTT.

The chain links TRBV9 to TRBJ2-2, with D perhaps matching TRBD1 (6 bases). Germline CDR1 is SGDLS and CDR2 is YYNGEE. V lost 1 base to trimming and J lost 0 bases, with 13 bases between them. The CDR3 consists of 17 residues. CDR3 sequence: CASSVSGGGPNTGELFF. Here the CDR3 DNA reads TGTGCCAGCAGCGTATCAGGTGGGGGCCCGAACACCGGGGAGCTGTTTTTT.

This sequence joins TRBV5-1 and TRBJ2-7, with a tentative D call TRBD2 (6 bases). The V and J ends lost 3 bases and 7 bases respectively, with 17 bases between them. This CDR3 contains 14 residues. Germline V gives CDR1 SGHRS, CDR2 YFSETQ. The CDR3 DNA is TGCGCCAGCAGCTGGGGGACTGACCCTATTGAGCAGTACTTC. As protein: CASSWGTDPIEQYF. The complete variable domain, with remaining parts taken from reference TRBV5-1 and TRBJ2-7, reads KAGVTQTPRYLIKTRGQQVTLSCSPISGHRSVSWYQQTPGQGLQFLFEYFSETQRNKGNFPGRFSGRQFSNSRSEMNVSTLELGDSALYLCASSWGTDPIEQYFGPGTRLTVT.

The chain recombines TRBV11-2 with TRBJ2-5; maybe TRBD1 (7 bases). The V end was cut by 6 bases, the J end by 5 bases, with 13 bases between. This CDR3 has 13 residues. The germline CDR1 and CDR2 sequences are SGHAT and FQNNGV. CDR3 sequence reads: CASRPQGRETQYF. CDR3 DNA sequence: TGTGCCAGCAGACCACAGGGGAGGGAGACCCAGTACTTC.

The chain recombines TRBV10-1 with TRBJ2-5, with D possibly TRBD1 on 6 matching bases. V was clipped by 0 bases and J by 1 base, with 6 bases between them. Germline-derived CDR1 and CDR2 are WNHNN and SYGVQD (reference sequence). CDR3 length equals 14 residues. CDR3 DNA: TGCGCCAGCAGTGAGTCAGGGGGCCAAGAGACCCAGTACTTC. Translated: CASSESGGQETQYF.

V and J are TRBV9 and TRBJ2-1, with 10 positions matching TRBD2. Germline assignment: CDR1 SGDLS and CDR2 YYNGEE. The V segment lost 4 bases and the J segment 10 bases; nucleotides outside the gene matches: 20. The CDR3 contains 18 residues. CDR3 sequence: CASSPRYQSGRALEEQFF. CDR3 nucleotides: TGTGCCAGCAGCCCGAGGTACCAAAGCGGGAGGGCACTCGAAGAGCAGTTCTTC.